This paragraph reports one TCR beta chain. It lacks a known antigen. Per-base quality was not reported, and no clone a single base away is much larger than it. The library was built by means of the immunoSEQ multiplex PCR assay. For most patients, genomic DNA was isolated with the Qiagen DNeasy Blood and Tissue Kit and shipped frozen to Adaptive Biotechnologies for TCR sequencing. For most patients, genomic DNA was subjected to high-throughput TCR-beta CDR3 sequencing by Adaptive Biotechnologies. The source study handled its data this way. TCR sequencing data were retrieved from Adaptive's ImmunoSEQ software for roughly 20 patients, whereas three other patients were processed with MiXCR and VDJtools. CD4 versus CD8 sorting errors were corrected by removing sequences found in both subsets at a frequency ratio below 5:1. Because the origin of CDR3 nucleotide sequences shared between donor and recipient could not be assigned, those sequences were removed. To be classed as alloreactive, a clone needed at least 2-fold expansion over unstimulated cells and a minimum CFSE-low frequency of 0.002% (template counts) or 0.001% (read counts). Clones detected in sequenced pre-transplant spleen, lymph node, or MLR CFSE-low populations of the donor or recipient were defined as mappable. The cumulative frequency of alloreactive clones was calculated as a percentage of all sequences, weighted by copy number. TCRdb holds this immuneACCESS table with in-frame rearrangements only. Some clones are missing; in checked studies, unresolved V genes explain under half, and the rest has no known cause. V, J and clone size were drawn from that table, and D and trimming were deduced from the DNA. This sample gives about 71,000 clones in total; 90% of them show up just once. In total, the top ten clones hold 1.3% of the sample.

According to the study, the label for this sample's time point signals: cells obtained before transplantation from donor or recipient. CD3+CD4+ and CD3+CD8+ populations were FACS-sorted from unstimulated pre-transplant donor and recipient cells taken from spleen or lymph nodes. This specimen belongs to a study of graft-versus-host responses after intestinal transplantation (dated by TCRdb to the early 2020s). Regarding the research as a whole: The transplants that recipients got were multivisceral, liver-intestinal, or isolated intestinal. All recipients received anti-thymocyte globulin induction followed by maintenance tacrolimus and steroids for 3 to 4 years. After intestinal transplantation, graft-versus-host and host-versus-graft alloreactive T cell clones in the graft, circulation and bone marrow were tracked using bulk TCR-beta CDR3 sequencing. Alloreactive clones were identified by sequencing pre-transplant mixed lymphocyte reaction products and comparing these products with unstimulated pre-transplant donor and recipient T cells. A cohort of 24 intestinal transplant recipients, including one retransplant, was enrolled, and 3 patients lacking pretransplant specimens were excluded. Donor T cell macrochimerism was defined as a peak of at least 4% donor T cells among recipient peripheral blood mononuclear cells. Instead of going to the commercial service, samples from a few later patients were sequenced in-house on an Illumina MiSeq and processed with MiXCR. The full study reports these points: High GvH to HvG T cell clonal ratios were observed in the allografts of patients with donor T cell macrochimerism. Early after transplant, peak levels of circulating GvH clones were associated with declines in HvG clones. The relatively low number and heterogeneity of intestinal transplant patients limited the conclusions. GvH clones were found in recipient bone marrow, and some of the GvH clones appeared earlier in ileal mucosa or blood, which is consistent with an intestinal mucosal origin.

The V end gives up 6 bases and the J end 8 bases, leaving 7 bases in the junction not matched to a gene. Including cysteine and phenylalanine, the CDR3 has 14 amino acids. The retained sequence is limited to the CDR3, 42 bases, with the frame set at the first base. Looking up the germline V gene (reference sequence) yields CDR1 LNHDA and CDR2 SQIVND. Material: unstimulated CD8+ T cells sorted from spleen or lymph node cells, obtained before intestinal transplant. This clonotype originated in a human donor who received an intestinal transplant. This receptor chain uses TRBV19 and TRBJ1-4; the junction holds 9 bases that match TRBD1. The CDR3 region: CASRLTGGGEKLFF. At the DNA level, the sequence is TGTGCCAGTAGGCTGACAGGGGGTGGAGAAAAACTGTTTTTT.